The rows below give T cell receptor beta chains drawn from one sample of a study of blood T cell repertoires in COVID-19. The data were produced by immunoSEQ multiplex PCR, yet TCRdb's version contains in-frame clones alone and is incomplete. The sample holds 19,000 or so clones, about four fifths seen once. Source material: peripheral blood. The receptors shown here come from a human donor in a cohort sampled during active COVID-19. CDR3s include the opening cysteine and the closing phenylalanine or tryptophan. The D gene is left open where the match is weak. Size tells how often a clone was seen (once, few, many) or the class of an expanded clone, and some rows leave it out.

j_call d_call v_call cdr3_length clone_size cdr3_nt cdr3_aa
TRBJ2-1 TRBD1 TRBV19 14 NA TGTGCCAGTAGTATACAGGGGGCTAGCAATGAGCAGTTCTTC CASSIQGASNEQFF
TRBJ1-1 TRBD1 TRBV5-4 14 NA TGTGCCAGCAGCGGACAGGGGGGCTCCACTGAAGCTTTCTTT CASSGQGGSTEAFF
TRBJ1-1 NA TRBV15 13 NA TGTGCCACCAGCCGCACCGGGAACACTGAAGCTTTCTTT CATSRTGNTEAFF
TRBJ2-2 NA TRBV28 12 NA TGTGCCAGCAGTACACCAACCGGGGAGCTGTTTTTT CASSTPTGELFF
TRBJ1-2 TRBD1 TRBV5-5 14 NA TGTGCCAGCAGCTGGACCGGGACAGGCTATGGCTACACCTTC CASSWTGTGYGYTF
TRBJ2-1 NA TRBV15 12 NA TGTGCCACCAGCAGAAAATCGGGTGAGCAGTTCTTC CATSRKSGEQFF
TRBJ1-6 NA TRBV10-3 15 NA TGTGCCATCAGGCCCGAGGCGGCCTATAATTCACCCCTCCACTTT CAIRPEAAYNSPLHF
TRBJ2-5 TRBD1 TRBV19 16 NA TGTGCCAGTAGTCCCCTTGAGACAGGGGGTAGGGAGACCCAGTACTTC CASSPLETGGRETQYF
TRBJ2-6 NA TRBV5-4 17 NA TGTGCCAGCAGCCCCCCCCTGGGCGACTCTGGGGCCAACGTCCTGACTTTC CASSPPLGDSGANVLTF
TRBJ2-7 TRBD2 TRBV9 17 NA TGTGCCAGCAGCGTAGAGGGACTAGCGGGGATGGCCTACGAGCAGTACTTC CASSVEGLAGMAYEQYF
TRBJ1-2 TRBD1 TRBV12-5 15 NA TGTGCTAGTGGTTTGGCCGGGACAGCAACCTATGGCCACACCTTC CASGLAGTATYGHTF
TRBJ1-6 NA TRBV2 14 few TGTGCCAGCTGCTACCGGGCCCAGGGTTCACCCCTCCACTTT CASCYRAQGSPLHF
TRBJ2-3 NA TRBV13 14 NA TGTGCCAGCAGCTTTTTCCCGCACATTATGTCGCAGTATTTT CASSFFPHIMSQYF
TRBJ2-1 TRBD2 TRBV9 13 NA TGTGCCAGCACCTTGCGGGGGGGATTCTACCAGTTCTTC CASTLRGGFYQFF
TRBJ2-3 NA TRBV27 13 once TGTGCCACCCACCGACAGGGCACAGATACGCAGTATTTT CATHRQGTDTQYF
TRBJ1-5 NA TRBV27 12 NA TGTGCCAGCAGTTCGGGGAATCAGCCCCAGCATTTT CASSSGNQPQHF
TRBJ1-1 NA TRBV7-9 13 NA TGTGCCAGCAGCCTCCCCAAGCTTTTAGTTGCTTTCTTT CASSLPKLLVAFF
TRBJ2-7 NA TRBV7-2 11 NA TGTGCCAGCAGCTTACACTACGAGCAGTACTTC CASSLHYEQYF
TRBJ2-1 TRBD2 TRBV6-5 16 once TGTGCCAGCAGTTATCGTGGGGGGGGGAGAGGTAATGAGCAGTTCTTC CASSYRGGGRGNEQFF